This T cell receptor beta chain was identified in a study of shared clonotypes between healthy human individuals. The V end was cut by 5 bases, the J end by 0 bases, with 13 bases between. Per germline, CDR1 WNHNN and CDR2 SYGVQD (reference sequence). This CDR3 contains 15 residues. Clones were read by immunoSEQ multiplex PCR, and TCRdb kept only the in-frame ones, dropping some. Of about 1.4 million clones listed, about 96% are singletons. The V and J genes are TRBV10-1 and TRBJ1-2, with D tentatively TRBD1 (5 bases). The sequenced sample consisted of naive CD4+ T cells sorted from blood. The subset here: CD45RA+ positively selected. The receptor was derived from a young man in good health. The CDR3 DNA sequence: TGCGCCAGCAGTCCCGGGACCGCTGCTAACTATGGCTACACCTTC. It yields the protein CASSPGTAANYGYTF.